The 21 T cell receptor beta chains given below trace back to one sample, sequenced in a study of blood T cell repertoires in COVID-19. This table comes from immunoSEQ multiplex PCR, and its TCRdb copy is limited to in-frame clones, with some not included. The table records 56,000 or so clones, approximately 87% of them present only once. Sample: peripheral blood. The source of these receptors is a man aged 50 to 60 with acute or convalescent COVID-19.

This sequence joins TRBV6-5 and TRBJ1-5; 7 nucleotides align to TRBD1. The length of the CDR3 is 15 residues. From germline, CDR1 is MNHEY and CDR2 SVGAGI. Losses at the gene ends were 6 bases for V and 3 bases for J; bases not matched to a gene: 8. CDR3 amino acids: CASRTGTAINQPQHF. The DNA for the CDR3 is TGTGCCAGCAGAACCGGGACAGCGATCAATCAGCCCCAGCATTTT.

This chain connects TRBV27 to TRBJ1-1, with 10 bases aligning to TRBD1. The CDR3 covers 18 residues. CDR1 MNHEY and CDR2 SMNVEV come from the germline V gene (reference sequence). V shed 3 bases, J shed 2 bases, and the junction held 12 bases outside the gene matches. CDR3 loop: CASSFSGTGDLRNTEAFF. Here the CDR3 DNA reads TGTGCCAGCAGTTTCTCCGGGACAGGGGACCTCCGAAACACTGAAGCTTTCTTT.

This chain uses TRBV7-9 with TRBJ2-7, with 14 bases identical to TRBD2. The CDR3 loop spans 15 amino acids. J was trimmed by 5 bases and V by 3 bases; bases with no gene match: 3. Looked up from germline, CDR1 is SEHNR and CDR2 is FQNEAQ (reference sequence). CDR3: CASSFSTSGRDEQYF. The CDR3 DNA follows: TGTGCCAGCAGCTTCTCGACTAGCGGGAGGGACGAGCAGTACTTC.

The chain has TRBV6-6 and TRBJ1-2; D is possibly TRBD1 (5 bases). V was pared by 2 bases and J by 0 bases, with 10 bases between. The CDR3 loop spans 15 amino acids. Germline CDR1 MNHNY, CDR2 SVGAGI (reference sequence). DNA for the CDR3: TGTGCCAGCAGTTACGCCGGACAAACTAACTATGGCTACACCTTC. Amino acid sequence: CASSYAGQTNYGYTF.

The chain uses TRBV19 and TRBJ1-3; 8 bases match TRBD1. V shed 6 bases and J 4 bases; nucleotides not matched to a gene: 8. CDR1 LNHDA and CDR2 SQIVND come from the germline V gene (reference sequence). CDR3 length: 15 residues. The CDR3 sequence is CASRSDRDSGNTIYF. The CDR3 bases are TGTGCCAGTAGGTCGGACAGGGATTCCGGAAACACCATATATTTT. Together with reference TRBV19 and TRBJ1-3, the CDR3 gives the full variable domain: DGGITQSPKYLFRKEGQNVTLSCEQNLNHDAMYWYRQDPGQGLRLIYYSQIVNDFQKGDIAEGYSVSREKKESFPLTVTSAQKNPTAFYLCASRSDRDSGNTIYFGEGSWLTVV.

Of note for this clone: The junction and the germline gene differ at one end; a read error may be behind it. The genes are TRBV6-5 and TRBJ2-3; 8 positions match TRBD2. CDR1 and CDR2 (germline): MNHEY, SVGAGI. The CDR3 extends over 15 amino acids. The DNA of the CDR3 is TGTGCCAGCAGTTACCGGGGGGGCGGGCCAGATACGCAGTACTTT. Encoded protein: CASSYRGGGPDTQYF.

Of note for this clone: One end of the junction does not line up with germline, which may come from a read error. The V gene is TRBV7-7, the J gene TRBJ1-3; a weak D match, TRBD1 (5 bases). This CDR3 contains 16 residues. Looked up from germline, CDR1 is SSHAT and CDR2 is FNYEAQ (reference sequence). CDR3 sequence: CASSSGVWGSGNTIYF. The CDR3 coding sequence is TGTGCTAGCAGCTCGGGGGTCTGGGGGTCTGGAAACACCATATATTTT.

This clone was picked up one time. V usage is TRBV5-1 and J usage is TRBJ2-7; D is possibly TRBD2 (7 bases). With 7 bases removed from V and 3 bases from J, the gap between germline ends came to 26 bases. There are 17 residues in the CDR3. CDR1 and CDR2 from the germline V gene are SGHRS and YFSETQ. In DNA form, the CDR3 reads TGCGCCAGCGGATGGGGGGGGCCGGGACGTCCTATCTACGAGCAGTACTTC. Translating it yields CASGWGGPGRPIYEQYF.

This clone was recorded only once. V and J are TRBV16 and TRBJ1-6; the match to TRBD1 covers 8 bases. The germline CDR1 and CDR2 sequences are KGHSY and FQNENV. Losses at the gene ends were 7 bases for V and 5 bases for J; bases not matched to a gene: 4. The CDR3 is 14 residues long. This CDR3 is CASNPTGDNSPLHF. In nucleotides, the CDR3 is TGTGCCAGCAATCCGACAGGGGATAATTCACCCCTCCACTTT.

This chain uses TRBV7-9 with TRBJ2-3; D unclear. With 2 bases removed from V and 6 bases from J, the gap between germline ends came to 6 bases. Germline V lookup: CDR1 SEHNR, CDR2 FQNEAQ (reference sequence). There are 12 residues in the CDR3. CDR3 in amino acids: CASSLWRDTQYF. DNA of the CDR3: TGTGCCAGCAGCTTATGGCGGGATACGCAGTATTTT.

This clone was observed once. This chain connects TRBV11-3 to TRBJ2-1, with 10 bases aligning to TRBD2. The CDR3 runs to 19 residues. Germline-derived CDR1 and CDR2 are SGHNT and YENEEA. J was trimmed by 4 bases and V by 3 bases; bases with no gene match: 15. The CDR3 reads CASSFGLAATVRVYNEQFF. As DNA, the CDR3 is TGTGCCAGCAGCTTTGGACTAGCGGCTACCGTGAGAGTGTACAATGAGCAGTTCTTC.

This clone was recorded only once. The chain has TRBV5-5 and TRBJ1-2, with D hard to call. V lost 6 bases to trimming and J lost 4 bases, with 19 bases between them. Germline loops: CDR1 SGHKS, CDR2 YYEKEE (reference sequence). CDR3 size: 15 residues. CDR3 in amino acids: CASTLQEGLSYGYTF. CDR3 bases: TGTGCCAGCACCCTACAAGAAGGACTATCCTATGGCTACACCTTC.

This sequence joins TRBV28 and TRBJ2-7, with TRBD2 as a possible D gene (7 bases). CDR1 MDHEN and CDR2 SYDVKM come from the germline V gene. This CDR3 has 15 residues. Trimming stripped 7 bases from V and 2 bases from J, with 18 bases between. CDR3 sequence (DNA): TGTGCCAGCAAGGGGAGGGGGGACGGAACCTACGAGCAGTACTTC. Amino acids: CASKGRGDGTYEQYF.

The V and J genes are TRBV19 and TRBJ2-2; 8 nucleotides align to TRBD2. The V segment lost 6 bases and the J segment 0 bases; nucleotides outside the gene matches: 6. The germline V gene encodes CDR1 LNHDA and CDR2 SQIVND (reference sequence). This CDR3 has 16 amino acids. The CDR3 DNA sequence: TGTGCCAGTAGGGCCGGACTAGCATCGAACACCGGGGAGCTGTTTTTT. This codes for CASRAGLASNTGELFF.

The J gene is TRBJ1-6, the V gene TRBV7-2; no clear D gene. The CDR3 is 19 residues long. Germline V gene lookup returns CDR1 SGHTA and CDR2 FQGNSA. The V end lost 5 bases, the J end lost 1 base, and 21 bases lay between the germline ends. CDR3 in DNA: TGTGCCAGCAGCCCCCTGGCCCGCGGTTATCGGTCCTATAATTCACCCCTCCACTTT. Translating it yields CASSPLARGYRSYNSPLHF.

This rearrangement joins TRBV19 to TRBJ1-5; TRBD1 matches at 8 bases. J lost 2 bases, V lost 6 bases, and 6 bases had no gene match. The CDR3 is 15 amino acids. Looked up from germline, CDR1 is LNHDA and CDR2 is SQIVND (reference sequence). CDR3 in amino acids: CASSLDRGRNQPQHF. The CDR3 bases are TGTGCCAGTAGCCTTGACAGGGGTCGCAATCAGCCCCAGCATTTT.

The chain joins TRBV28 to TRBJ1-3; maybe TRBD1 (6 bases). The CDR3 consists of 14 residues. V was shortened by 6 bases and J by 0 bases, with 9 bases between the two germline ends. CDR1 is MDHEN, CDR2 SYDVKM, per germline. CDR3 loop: CASRVQGSGNTIYF. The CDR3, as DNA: TGTGCCAGCAGAGTACAGGGCTCTGGAAACACCATATATTTT. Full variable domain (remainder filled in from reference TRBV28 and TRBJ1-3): DVKVTQSSRYLVKRTGEKVFLECVQDMDHENMFWYRQDPGLGLRLIYFSYDVKMKEKGDIPEGYSVSREKKERFSLILESASTNQTSMYLCASRVQGSGNTIYFGEGSWLTVV.

Written as DNA, the CDR3 is TGTGCCTGTTCTTTCCTGACTACAAAAAATGAAAAACTGTTTTTT. This sequence encodes CACSFLTTKNEKLFF. The chain recombines TRBV30 with TRBJ1-4, with D hard to call. Trimming shortened V by 6 bases and J by 5 bases, and 19 bases separated the two germline ends. The CDR3 consists of 15 residues. From germline, CDR1 is GTSNPN and CDR2 SVGIG (reference sequence).

CDR3 loop: CASSFQSTALSGNTIYF. The CDR3 nucleotides read TGTGCCAGCAGCTTCCAATCCACAGCTCTATCTGGAAACACCATATATTTT. The chain employs TRBV5-6 and TRBJ1-3; unclear D gene. Germline V gives CDR1 SGHDT, CDR2 YYEEEE. V gave up 2 bases and J gave up 1 base, with 16 bases separating them. CDR3 length: 17 residues.

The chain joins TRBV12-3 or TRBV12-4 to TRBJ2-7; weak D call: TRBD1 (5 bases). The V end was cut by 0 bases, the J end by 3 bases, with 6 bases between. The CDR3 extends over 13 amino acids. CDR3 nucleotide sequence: TGTGCCAGCAGTTTAGCTAGGGGCTACGAGCAGTACTTC. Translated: CASSLARGYEQYF.

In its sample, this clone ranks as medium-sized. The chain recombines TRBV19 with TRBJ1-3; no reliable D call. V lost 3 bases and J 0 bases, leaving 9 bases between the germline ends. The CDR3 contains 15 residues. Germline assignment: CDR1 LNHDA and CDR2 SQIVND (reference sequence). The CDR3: CASSIGPPSGNTIYF. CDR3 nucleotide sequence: TGTGCCAGTAGTATCGGTCCCCCCTCTGGAAACACCATATATTTT. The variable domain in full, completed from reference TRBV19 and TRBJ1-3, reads DGGITQSPKYLFRKEGQNVTLSCEQNLNHDAMYWYRQDPGQGLRLIYYSQIVNDFQKGDIAEGYSVSREKKESFPLTVTSAQKNPTAFYLCASSIGPPSGNTIYFGEGSWLTVV.